The sequence of this T cell receptor (beta chain) was determined in a study of early T cells in non-severe SARS-CoV-2 infection. Study details: The authors sequenced bulk RNA from unsorted whole blood, leaving chains unpaired. Study conclusions and caveats: The study's VDJdb matching favored anti-spike CD8 responses and missed private and CD4 specificities.

There are a few counts of this clonotype. Its antigen remains unidentified. Molecules of cDNA were individually given unique molecular identifiers that were attached to them. TCRdb analysed the 5' RACE reads with MiXCR anew, one entry per CDR3 protein. The sample includes about 46,000 distinct CDR3 sequences, 9.4% of them seen just once. V dropped 3 bases and J dropped 5 bases, with 12 bases sitting between them. CDR3 length: 14 residues. CDR1 LNHDA and CDR2 SQIVND come from the germline V gene (reference sequence). The rearrangement links TRBV19 to TRBJ2-3; no definite D call. The clonotype was recovered from an adult who was a healthcare worker with PCR-confirmed SARS-CoV-2 infection or an uninfected control (not recorded which). Specimen: whole blood, collected at baseline. CDR3 sequence (DNA): TGTGCCAGTAGTATTGGCGCCGTAGGAGATACGCAGTATTTT. Protein product: CASSIGAVGDTQYF. Looking up the rest from reference TRBV19 and TRBJ2-3 gives the full variable domain: DGGITQSPKYLFRKEGQNVTLSCEQNLNHDAMYWYRQDPGQGLRLIYYSQIVNDFQKGDIAEGYSVSREKKESFPLTVTSAQKNPTAFYLCASSIGAVGDTQYFGPGTRLTVL.